A single sample is the source of the 23 T cell receptor beta chains below, sequenced in a study of control samples from healthy donors and cancer patients. Sequencing used immunoSEQ multiplex PCR; TCRdb keeps in-frame clones, though not all of them. The profile covers over 150,000 clones, with roughly 94% appearing a single time and about 5.6% taken by the ten largest. Sequenced input: blood. The receptors were sampled from a middle-aged man in good health.

The rearrangement joins TRBV5-4 to TRBJ1-2, with 8 bases identical to TRBD1. V lost 4 bases to trimming and J lost 10 bases; unmatched junction nucleotides: 6. This CDR3 is built from 12 residues. The germline gives CDR1 SGHNT, CDR2 YYREEE (reference sequence). In DNA form, the CDR3 reads TGTGCCAGCAGCCGACAGGACAGGGCCTACACCTTC. It yields the protein CASSRQDRAYTF.

V is TRBV11-3 and J is TRBJ1-4, with 8 bases that match TRBD1. The ends lost 3 bases at V and 14 bases at J; junction bases unmatched: 11. Germline V gene data show CDR1 as SGHNT and CDR2 as YENEEA. The CDR3 contains 14 residues. The CDR3 nucleotides read TGTGCCAGCAGCTTTTCCGTTGGACAGGGAATTCTGTTTTTT. It encodes CASSFSVGQGILFF.

The rearrangement links TRBV30 to TRBJ1-3; unclear D gene. CDR1 is GTSNPN and CDR2 is SVGIG in the germline V gene (reference sequence). Trimming pared 4 bases from V and 4 bases from J, leaving 11 bases between. The CDR3 is made up of 13 amino acids. The CDR3 nucleotides are TGTGCCTGGACCGGTACGGCCGGAAACACCATATATTTT. Amino acid sequence: CAWTGTAGNTIYF.

The chain employs TRBV6-7 and TRBJ1-3; D not certain. TRBV6-7 is filed as an ORF, its function uncertain. Trimming left V 2 bases short and J 3 bases short, with 14 bases between. CDR3 length: 16 amino acids. CDR3 DNA: TGTGCCAGCAGTTACCCCGGGAGTCCAGATGGAAACACCATATATTTT. The encoded protein is CASSYPGSPDGNTIYF.

This chain joins TRBV11-2 and TRBJ2-1; D not certain. The CDR3 spans 13 residues. Germline CDR1 is SGHAT and CDR2 is FQNNGV. Trimming took off 1 base at V and 5 bases at J, with 6 bases between the two ends. The CDR3 here is CASSLGENNEQFF. CDR3 DNA sequence: TGTGCCAGCAGCTTAGGTGAGAACAATGAGCAGTTCTTC.

J is TRBJ1-5 and V is TRBV25-1; D is unresolved. The V end was cut by 1 base, the J end by 6 bases, with 16 bases between. CDR3 length: 16 residues. Germline V CDR1 and CDR2: MGHDK, SYGVNS. Here the CDR3 reads CASSEFGGAGSQPQHF. In DNA form, the CDR3 reads TGTGCCAGCAGTGAATTCGGAGGTGCGGGGAGTCAGCCCCAGCATTTT.

This chain links TRBV4-1 with TRBJ2-7, with a possible D match to TRBD2 (5 bases). The CDR3 is 15 amino acids. The V end was cut by 8 bases, the J end by 1 base, with 18 bases between. Germline assignment: CDR1 MGHRA and CDR2 YSYEKL. The CDR3 sequence: CASRPLGDLSYEQYF. CDR3 nucleotide sequence: TGCGCCAGCCGTCCCCTCGGGGATCTATCCTACGAGCAGTACTTC.

The chain joins TRBV7-2 to TRBJ2-2; 7 positions agree with TRBD1. The germline V gene encodes CDR1 SGHTA and CDR2 FQGNSA. The CDR3 is 18 residues long. J was trimmed by 5 bases and V by 5 bases; bases with no gene match: 17. The CDR3 DNA sequence: TGTGCCAGCAGCCACTTACCGCCGACAGGGATGAAGACCGGGGAGCTGTTTTTT. Amino acid sequence: CASSHLPPTGMKTGELFF.

V and J are TRBV12-5 and TRBJ1-2; tentative D call: TRBD1 (5 bases). Germline assignment: CDR1 LGHNT and CDR2 FRNRAP. CDR3 length equals 17 residues. Deletions cut 5 bases from V and 4 bases from J, with 23 bases between. The CDR3 nucleotides are TGTGCTAGTGGTCTTGCGCCCCAAGGGAGAGGGGTCTATGGCTACACCTTC. This translates into CASGLAPQGRGVYGYTF.

This chain links TRBV29-1 with TRBJ1-4; TRBD1 might be the D (5 bases). CDR1 and CDR2 from the germline V gene are SQVTM and ANQGSEA. Trimming removed 4 bases at V and 6 bases at J, with 12 bases between. The CDR3 has 13 amino acids. This CDR3 reads CSVVTGADEKLFF. The DNA of the CDR3 is TGCAGCGTTGTCACAGGAGCCGATGAAAAACTGTTTTTT.

This clone has a single count. The rearrangement links TRBV18 to TRBJ2-7, with no clear D. The CDR3 length is 13 residues. Between the trimmed V and J ends, which lost 2 bases and 2 bases, there was a span of 7 bases. Per the germline V gene, CDR1 is KGHSH and CDR2 is LQKENI. The DNA for the CDR3 is TGTGCCAGCTCACCATTCGGAACCTACGAGCAGTACTTC. Translation: CASSPFGTYEQYF.

V gene TRBV5-4 combines with J gene TRBJ2-5; perhaps TRBD2 as D (5 bases). This CDR3 contains 14 residues. V dropped 1 base and J dropped 4 bases, with 11 bases sitting between them. In germline, CDR1 is SGHNT, CDR2 YYREEE (reference sequence). The CDR3 nucleotides are TGTGCCAGCAGCTTGCTAGGGAGTCCAGAGACCCAGTACTTC. Translating gives CASSLLGSPETQYF.

The chain joins TRBV28 to TRBJ2-3; perhaps TRBD2 as D (5 bases). V lost 3 bases and J lost 0, with 16 bases in between. The CDR3 is made up of 17 amino acids. Germline values: CDR1 MDHEN, CDR2 SYDVKM. The CDR3 DNA reads as TGTGCCAGCAGTTTTCAGGCAGGACTGCCTAGCACAGATACGCAGTATTTT. Its protein is CASSFQAGLPSTDTQYF. Drawing the rest from reference TRBV28 and TRBJ2-3, the complete variable domain is DVKVTQSSRYLVKRTGEKVFLECVQDMDHENMFWYRQDPGLGLRLIYFSYDVKMKEKGDIPEGYSVSREKKERFSLILESASTNQTSMYLCASSFQAGLPSTDTQYFGPGTRLTVL.

The chain recombines TRBV27 with TRBJ2-7, with TRBD2 matching over 9 bases. Trimming removed 4 bases from V and 2 bases from J; junction bases left unmatched: 6. Germline values: CDR1 MNHEY, CDR2 SMNVEV (reference sequence). The CDR3 sequence is 15 residues long. The CDR3 loop reads CASSYQTSGPYEQYF. DNA for the CDR3: TGTGCCAGCAGTTATCAGACTAGCGGCCCCTACGAGCAGTACTTC.

The J gene is TRBJ2-5, the V gene TRBV28, with 8 bases fitting TRBD2. Per germline, CDR1 MDHEN and CDR2 SYDVKM. CDR3 size: 13 residues. Germline trimming cut 10 bases from V and 5 bases from J; bases unmatched to any gene: 9. In DNA form, the CDR3 reads TGTGCCACGATAGCGGGGCTGTACGAGACCCAGTACTTC. This translates into CATIAGLYETQYF. Combining the CDR3 with reference TRBV28 and TRBJ2-5 gives the whole variable domain DVKVTQSSRYLVKRTGEKVFLECVQDMDHENMFWYRQDPGLGLRLIYFSYDVKMKEKGDIPEGYSVSREKKERFSLILESASTNQTSMYLCATIAGLYETQYFGPGTRLLVL.

J is TRBJ1-1 and V is TRBV5-4; no reliable D call. Germline CDR1 and CDR2: SGHNT and YYREEE (reference sequence). This CDR3 region has 13 residues. V was trimmed by 0 bases and J by 2 bases, leaving 5 bases between them. CDR3 sequence reads: CASSLGFNTEAFF. The CDR3 bases are TGTGCCAGCAGCTTGGGTTTTAACACTGAAGCTTTCTTT.

The rearrangement joins TRBV15 to TRBJ2-3; D perhaps matches TRBD2 (5 bases). Per the germline V gene, CDR1 is LNHNV and CDR2 is YYDKDF (reference sequence). V lost 5 bases and J 6 bases, leaving 18 bases between the germline ends. This CDR3 is built from 15 residues. The CDR3 region has the DNA TGTGCCACCAGCCATCTGCAGGAGGCACCCGATACGCAGTATTTT. This gives the protein CATSHLQEAPDTQYF. The variable domain in full, with the rest retrieved from reference TRBV15 and TRBJ2-3, is DAMVIQNPRYQVTQFGKPVTLSCSQTLNHNVMYWYQQKSSQAPKLLFHYYDKDFNNEADTPDNFQSRRPNTSFCFLDIRSPGLGDTAMYLCATSHLQEAPDTQYFGPGTRLTVL.

CDR3 region: CASSVATGSRGYTF. CDR3 DNA: TGTGCCAGCAGCGTAGCTACAGGCAGTCGAGGCTACACCTTC. The chain is built from TRBV9 and TRBJ1-2, with a weak D call TRBD1 (5 bases). The germline V gene has CDR1 SGDLS and CDR2 YYNGEE. Deletions cut 0 bases from V and 8 bases from J, with 14 bases between. The CDR3 has 14 amino acids.

V is TRBV7-9 and J is TRBJ2-3; D call uncertain. From germline, CDR1 is SEHNR and CDR2 FQNEAQ (reference sequence). The length of the CDR3 is 12 residues. With 5 bases removed from V and 4 bases from J, the gap between germline ends came to 7 bases. The CDR3 loop is CASSQSADTQYF. The DNA for the CDR3 is TGTGCCAGCAGCCAATCCGCAGATACGCAGTATTTT.

This clone appeared a single time. V and J are TRBV9 and TRBJ1-3; 8 bases line up with TRBD1. Germline V gives CDR1 SGDLS, CDR2 YYNGEE. Unmatched junction bases numbered 10, after V lost 0 bases and J lost 2 bases. The CDR3 consists of 18 residues. DNA for the CDR3: TGTGCCAGCAGCGTAGGTCAGGGGGCGCAAGGGGCTGGAAACACCATATATTTT. Translated: CASSVGQGAQGAGNTIYF.

This chain uses TRBV9 with TRBJ1-1; D unresolved. In germline, CDR1 is SGDLS, CDR2 YYNGEE. There are 13 residues in the CDR3. Trimming pared 2 bases from V and 3 bases from J, leaving 8 bases between. CDR3 residues: CASSVQLYTEAFF. The CDR3 coding sequence is TGTGCCAGCAGCGTTCAACTTTACACTGAAGCTTTCTTT.

This clone was seen only once. The V and J genes are TRBV6-5 and TRBJ1-2, with D uncertain. V was cut by 2 bases and J by 7 bases, with 11 bases left in between. Germline assignment: CDR1 MNHEY and CDR2 SVGAGI. The CDR3 sequence is 13 residues long. CDR3 nucleotide sequence: TGTGCCAGCAGTTACGAGGGAGGTGGTGGCTACACCTTC. This encodes CASSYEGGGGYTF.

This chain uses TRBV30 with TRBJ1-2, with D maybe TRBD1 (5 bases). The CDR3 sequence is 14 residues long. V was clipped by 1 base and J by 4 bases, with 13 bases between them. The germline V gene has CDR1 GTSNPN and CDR2 SVGIG (reference sequence). In nucleotides, the CDR3 is TGTGCCTGGAGTGAGGAAATGGACATCTATGGCTACACCTTC. Amino acid sequence: CAWSEEMDIYGYTF.